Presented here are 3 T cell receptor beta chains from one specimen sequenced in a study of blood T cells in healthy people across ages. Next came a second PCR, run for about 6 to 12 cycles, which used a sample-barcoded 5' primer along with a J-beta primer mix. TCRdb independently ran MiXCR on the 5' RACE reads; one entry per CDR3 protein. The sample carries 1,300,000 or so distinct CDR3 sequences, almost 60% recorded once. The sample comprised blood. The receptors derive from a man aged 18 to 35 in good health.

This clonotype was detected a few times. CDR3 in amino acids: CASSLGGLGTYEQYF. The CDR3 DNA reads TGTGCCAGCAGCTTAGGGGGACTAGGCACCTACGAGCAGTACTTC. V and J are TRBV7-2 and TRBJ2-7; TRBD2 aligns across 8 bases. Trimming at V came to 1 base and at J to 2 bases, leaving 4 bases not matched to a gene. Germline assignment: CDR1 SGHTA and CDR2 FQGNSA. The CDR3 has 15 amino acids. Full variable domain (rest looked up from reference TRBV7-2 and TRBJ2-7): GAGVSQSPSNKVTEKGKDVELRCDPISGHTALYWYRQSLGQGLEFLIYFQGNSAPDKSGLPSDRFSAERTGGSVSTLTIQRTQQEDSAVYLCASSLGGLGTYEQYFGPGTRLTVT.

The CDR3 DNA follows: TGCGCCAGCAGCTTGGTTACCAAGGAGACCCAGTACTTC. It encodes CASSLVTKETQYF. J is TRBJ2-5 and V is TRBV5-1; no definite D call. Trimming pared 0 bases from V and 5 bases from J, leaving 8 bases between. The germline CDR1 and CDR2 sequences are SGHRS and YFSETQ. This CDR3 has 13 amino acids.

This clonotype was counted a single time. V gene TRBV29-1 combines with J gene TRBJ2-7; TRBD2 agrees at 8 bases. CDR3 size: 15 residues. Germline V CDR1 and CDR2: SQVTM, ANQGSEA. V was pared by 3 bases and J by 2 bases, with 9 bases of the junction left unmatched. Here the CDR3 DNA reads TGCAGCGTTGAGAGCCCCGGGACTAGTCCCTACGAGCAGTACTTC. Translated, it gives CSVESPGTSPYEQYF.